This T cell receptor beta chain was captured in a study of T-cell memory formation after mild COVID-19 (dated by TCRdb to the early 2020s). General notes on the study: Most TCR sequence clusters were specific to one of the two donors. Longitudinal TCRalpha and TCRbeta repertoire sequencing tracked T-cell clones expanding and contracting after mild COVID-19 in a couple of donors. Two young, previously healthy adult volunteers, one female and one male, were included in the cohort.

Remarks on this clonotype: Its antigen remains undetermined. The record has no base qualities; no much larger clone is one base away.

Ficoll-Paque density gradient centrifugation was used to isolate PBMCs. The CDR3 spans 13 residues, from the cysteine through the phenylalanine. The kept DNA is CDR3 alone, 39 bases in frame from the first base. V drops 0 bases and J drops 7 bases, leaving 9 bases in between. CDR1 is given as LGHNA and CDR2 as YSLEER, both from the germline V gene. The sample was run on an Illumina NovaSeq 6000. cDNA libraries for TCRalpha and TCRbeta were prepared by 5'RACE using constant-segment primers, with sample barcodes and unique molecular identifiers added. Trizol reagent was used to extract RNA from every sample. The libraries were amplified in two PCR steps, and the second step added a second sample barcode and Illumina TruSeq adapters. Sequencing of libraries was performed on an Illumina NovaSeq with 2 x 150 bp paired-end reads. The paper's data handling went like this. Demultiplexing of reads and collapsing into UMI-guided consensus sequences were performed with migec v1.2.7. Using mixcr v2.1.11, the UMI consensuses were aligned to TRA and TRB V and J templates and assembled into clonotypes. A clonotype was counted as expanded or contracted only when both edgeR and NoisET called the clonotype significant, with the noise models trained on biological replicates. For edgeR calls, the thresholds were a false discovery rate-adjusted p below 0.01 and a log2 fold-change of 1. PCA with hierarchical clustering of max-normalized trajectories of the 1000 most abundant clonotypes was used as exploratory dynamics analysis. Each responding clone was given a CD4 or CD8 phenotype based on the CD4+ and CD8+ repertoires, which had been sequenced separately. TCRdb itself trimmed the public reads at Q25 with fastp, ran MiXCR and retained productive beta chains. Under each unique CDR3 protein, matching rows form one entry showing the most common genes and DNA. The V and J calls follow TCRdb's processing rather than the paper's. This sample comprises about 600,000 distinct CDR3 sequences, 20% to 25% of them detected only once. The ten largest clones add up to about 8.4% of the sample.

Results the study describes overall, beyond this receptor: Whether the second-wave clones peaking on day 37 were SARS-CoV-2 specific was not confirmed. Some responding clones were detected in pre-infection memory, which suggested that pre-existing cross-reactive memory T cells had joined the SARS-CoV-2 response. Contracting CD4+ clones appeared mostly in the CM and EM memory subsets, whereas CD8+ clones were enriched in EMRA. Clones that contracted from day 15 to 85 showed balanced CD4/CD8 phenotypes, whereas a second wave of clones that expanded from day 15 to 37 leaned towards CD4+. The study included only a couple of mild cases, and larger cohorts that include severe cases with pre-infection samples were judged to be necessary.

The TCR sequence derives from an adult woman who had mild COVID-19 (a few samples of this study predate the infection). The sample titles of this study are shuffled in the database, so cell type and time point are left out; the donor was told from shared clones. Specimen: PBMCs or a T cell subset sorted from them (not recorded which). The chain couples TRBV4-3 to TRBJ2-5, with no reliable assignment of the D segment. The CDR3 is CASSQEALGTQYF. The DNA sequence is TGCGCCAGCAGCCAAGAGGCATTAGGGACCCAGTACTTC.